These T cell receptor beta chains were read from a single sample in a study of blood T cell dynamics during melanoma immunotherapy. Using immunoSEQ multiplex PCR, the repertoire was profiled, and TCRdb retains in-frame clones only, with some absent. The table lists some 13,000 clones, more than 80% of them singletons. Sequences were derived from blood, sampled from a patient treated with checkpoint blockade. Every receptor here comes from a human donor with melanoma. Both conserved end residues are part of each CDR3. Fields, in order: CDR3 length, J gene, clone size, D gene, V gene, CDR3 DNA, CDR3 protein. A D gene is named only where the DNA matches it firmly. Clone size is given for some rows only: seen once, a few or many times, or a class if the clone is expanded.

CDR3 length: 15; J gene: TRBJ1-1; clone size: -; D gene: -; V gene: TRBV7-2; CDR3 DNA: TGTGCCAGCAGCTTAGCGATAGGATCGAACACTGAAGCTTTCTTT; CDR3 protein: CASSLAIGSNTEAFF
CDR3 length: 12; J gene: TRBJ1-1; clone size: once; D gene: -; V gene: TRBV2; CDR3 DNA: TGTGCCAGCAATGGGGGGTTCATTGAAGCTTTCTTT; CDR3 protein: CASNGGFIEAFF
CDR3 length: 14; J gene: TRBJ2-7; clone size: -; D gene: -; V gene: TRBV5-4; CDR3 DNA: TGTGCCAGCAGACAAGAGACGAACTCCTACGAGCAGTACTTC; CDR3 protein: CASRQETNSYEQYF
CDR3 length: 16; J gene: TRBJ2-3; clone size: -; D gene: TRBD2; V gene: TRBV7-6; CDR3 DNA: TGTGCCAGCAGCACCGGACTAGCGGGGACCACAGATACGCAGTATTTT; CDR3 protein: CASSTGLAGTTDTQYF
CDR3 length: 13; J gene: TRBJ2-7; clone size: -; D gene: -; V gene: TRBV4-2; CDR3 DNA: TGTGCCAGCAGCCAACCAATGGCCCACGAGCAGTACTTC; CDR3 protein: CASSQPMAHEQYF
CDR3 length: 15; J gene: TRBJ1-5; clone size: -; D gene: TRBD1; V gene: TRBV19; CDR3 DNA: TGTGCCAGTAGGCTCACAGGGGCGGTCAATCAGCCCCAGCATTTT; CDR3 protein: CASRLTGAVNQPQHF
CDR3 length: 15; J gene: TRBJ2-7; clone size: -; D gene: TRBD2; V gene: TRBV5-1; CDR3 DNA: TGCGCCAGCAGCTCAGGGACTAGCGGAAACTACGAGCAGTACTTC; CDR3 protein: CASSSGTSGNYEQYF
CDR3 length: 13; J gene: TRBJ2-2; clone size: -; D gene: -; V gene: TRBV12-1; CDR3 DNA: TGTGCCAGCAGCTTGGGAGGCACCGGGGAGCTGTTTTTT; CDR3 protein: CASSLGGTGELFF
CDR3 length: 12; J gene: TRBJ2-5; clone size: few; D gene: -; V gene: TRBV6-5; CDR3 DNA: TGTGCCAGCAGCCCTAAACGGGACACGGAGTACTTC; CDR3 protein: CASSPKRDTEYF
CDR3 length: 14; J gene: TRBJ2-3; clone size: -; D gene: TRBD1; V gene: TRBV25-1; CDR3 DNA: TGTGCCAGCAGCCGCGGGACAGGGGTGGATACGCAGTATTTT; CDR3 protein: CASSRGTGVDTQYF
CDR3 length: 16; J gene: TRBJ2-5; clone size: -; D gene: -; V gene: TRBV9; CDR3 DNA: TGTGCCAGCATCGTTATATCTAGCGGAGGGGGGGAGACCCAGTACTTC; CDR3 protein: CASIVISSGGGETQYF
CDR3 length: 16; J gene: TRBJ1-6; clone size: few; D gene: TRBD1; V gene: TRBV7-3; CDR3 DNA: TGTGCCAGCAGCTTATTAGGGACAGGCAATAATTCACCCCTCCACTTT; CDR3 protein: CASSLLGTGNNSPLHF
CDR3 length: 15; J gene: TRBJ2-7; clone size: -; D gene: TRBD1; V gene: TRBV7-9; CDR3 DNA: TGTGCCAGCAGCATAAGACAGGGGGAGGCCTACGAGCAGTACTTC; CDR3 protein: CASSIRQGEAYEQYF
CDR3 length: 13; J gene: TRBJ1-1; clone size: -; D gene: -; V gene: TRBV13; CDR3 DNA: TGTGCCAGCAGCCTGACGGGTAGACGTGAAGCTTTCTTT; CDR3 protein: CASSLTGRREAFF
CDR3 length: 16; J gene: TRBJ2-1; clone size: -; D gene: TRBD1; V gene: TRBV7-9; CDR3 DNA: TGTGCCAGCAGCTTAGAGGGGGCCACCTCCTACAATGAGCAGTTCTTC; CDR3 protein: CASSLEGATSYNEQFF
CDR3 length: 15; J gene: TRBJ2-3; clone size: -; D gene: TRBD2; V gene: TRBV7-2; CDR3 DNA: TGTGCCAGCAGCCCGACTAGCGGGACCCGCGGTACGCAGTATTTT; CDR3 protein: CASSPTSGTRGTQYF
CDR3 length: 17; J gene: TRBJ2-3; clone size: -; D gene: TRBD1; V gene: TRBV25-1; CDR3 DNA: TGTGCCAGCAGTGAAGTCCCGAGGGGGCGCTTTTCAGATACGCAGTATTTT; CDR3 protein: CASSEVPRGRFSDTQYF
CDR3 length: 15; J gene: TRBJ2-5; clone size: -; D gene: -; V gene: TRBV6-1; CDR3 DNA: TGTGCCAGCAGTGAAGGGGCCAGGGCCAAGGTGACCCAGTACTTC; CDR3 protein: CASSEGARAKVTQYF
CDR3 length: 11; J gene: TRBJ2-1; clone size: -; D gene: -; V gene: TRBV18; CDR3 DNA: TGTGCCAGCTCAAGTTTGGATGAGCAGTTCTTC; CDR3 protein: CASSSLDEQFF
CDR3 length: 15; J gene: TRBJ2-3; clone size: -; D gene: -; V gene: TRBV11-2; CDR3 DNA: TGTGCCAGCAGCTACTGGAGGACGGTAGGAGATACGCAGTATTTT; CDR3 protein: CASSYWRTVGDTQYF
CDR3 length: 15; J gene: TRBJ1-5; clone size: -; D gene: -; V gene: TRBV19; CDR3 DNA: TGTGCCAGTAGTATATCCCGGGGAACGGGACAGCCCCAGCATTTT; CDR3 protein: CASSISRGTGQPQHF
CDR3 length: 16; J gene: TRBJ2-2; clone size: -; D gene: -; V gene: TRBV9; CDR3 DNA: TGTGCCAGCAGTGATCGCTTGCGGACGAACACCGGGGAGCTGTTTTTT; CDR3 protein: CASSDRLRTNTGELFF
CDR3 length: 15; J gene: TRBJ2-7; clone size: -; D gene: -; V gene: TRBV5-8; CDR3 DNA: TGTGCCAGCAGCCTCATCCCCGACGGGACCTACGAGCAGTACTTC; CDR3 protein: CASSLIPDGTYEQYF
CDR3 length: 16; J gene: TRBJ2-3; clone size: -; D gene: -; V gene: TRBV7-8; CDR3 DNA: TGTGCCAGCAGCCTACAGGGTCTGGCTTATTCAGATACGCAGTATTTT; CDR3 protein: CASSLQGLAYSDTQYF